In this sample, the clone carrying this T cell receptor beta chain turned up many times. The authors' processing: A classifier of distant metastasis in papillary thyroid cancer was built from CDR3 differences (across clinicopathological groups). With MiXCR, TCRdb reprocessed the PCR reads. The V and J calls come from TCRdb's annotation, not from the publication. The profile shows about 25,000 clones, 20% of them singletons. Patients had received no treatment of any kind before thyroid surgery. This CDR3 spans 18 amino acids. CDR1 and CDR2 from the germline V gene are SNHLY and FYNNEI. The V segment lost 0 bases and the J segment 0 bases; nucleotides outside the gene matches: 6. The record originates from a study of metastatic and nonmetastatic thyroid tumors.

The sequence derives from a female donor with papillary thyroid cancer or a benign thyroid nodule (not recorded which). Some clones in this sample may be carry-over from other donors' samples. Material: adjacent normal tissue. The V call is TRBV2, the J call TRBJ2-1, with 9 bases identical to TRBD2. DNA of the CDR3: TGTGCCAGCAGTGAAGCGGTGGCTAGCGGGGACTCCTACAATGAGCAGTTCTTC. Its translation is CASSEAVASGDSYNEQFF.